These 3 T cell receptor beta chains share one sample of origin, sequenced in a study of T-cell memory formation after mild COVID-19. TCRdb redid the calling of the 5' RACE reads with MiXCR, one entry per CDR3 protein. The sample has about 110,000 distinct CDR3 sequences; approximately 14% are singletons. Material for sequencing was PBMCs or a T cell subset sorted from them (not recorded which). Receptors originate from a young man who had mild COVID-19 (a few samples of this study predate the infection). Cell type and time point are not known.

The CDR3 here is CASSFRVRPNNEQFF. CDR3 nucleotides: TGTGCCAGCAGCTTCAGGGTACGACCAAACAATGAGCAGTTCTTC. This rearrangement joins TRBV7-9 to TRBJ2-1; D is possibly TRBD1 (5 bases). Germline assignment: CDR1 SEHNR and CDR2 FQNEAQ (reference sequence). Trimming pared 3 bases from V and 5 bases from J, leaving 14 bases between. CDR3 size: 15 residues.

The chain couples TRBV3-1 to TRBJ2-7; tentative D call: TRBD2 (6 bases). This CDR3 has 17 residues. The ends were cut back, 6 bases at V and 4 bases at J, with 25 bases in the middle. Germline values: CDR1 LGHDT, CDR2 YNNKEL (reference sequence). The CDR3 nucleotides are TGTGCCAGCAGTCAATCAGGAGGGGACGGAGTTTTTTACGAGCAGTACGTC. Encoded protein: CASSQSGGDGVFYEQYV.

This clonotype has at least ten counts. The V call is TRBV7-9, the J call TRBJ1-1; D is unresolved. The CDR3 contains 13 residues. With 1 base removed from V and 6 bases from J, the gap between germline ends came to 9 bases. CDR1 is SEHNR, CDR2 FQNEAQ, per germline (reference sequence). The CDR3 here is CASSLGVWSEAFF. In nucleotides, the CDR3 is TGTGCCAGCAGCTTAGGGGTCTGGTCTGAAGCTTTCTTT.